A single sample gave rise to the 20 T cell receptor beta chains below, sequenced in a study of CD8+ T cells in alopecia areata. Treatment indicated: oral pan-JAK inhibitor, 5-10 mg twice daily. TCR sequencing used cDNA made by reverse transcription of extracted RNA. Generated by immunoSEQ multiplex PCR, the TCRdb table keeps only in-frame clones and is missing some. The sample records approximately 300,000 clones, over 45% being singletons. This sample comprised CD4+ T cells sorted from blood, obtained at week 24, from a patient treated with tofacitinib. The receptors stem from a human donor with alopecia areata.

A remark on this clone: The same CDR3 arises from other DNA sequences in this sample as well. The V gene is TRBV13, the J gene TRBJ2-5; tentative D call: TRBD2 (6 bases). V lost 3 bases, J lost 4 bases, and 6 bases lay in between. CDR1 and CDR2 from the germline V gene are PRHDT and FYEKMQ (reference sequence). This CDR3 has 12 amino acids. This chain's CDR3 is CASSFGRETQYF. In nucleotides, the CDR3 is TGTGCCAGCAGCTTCGGGAGAGAGACCCAGTACTTC.

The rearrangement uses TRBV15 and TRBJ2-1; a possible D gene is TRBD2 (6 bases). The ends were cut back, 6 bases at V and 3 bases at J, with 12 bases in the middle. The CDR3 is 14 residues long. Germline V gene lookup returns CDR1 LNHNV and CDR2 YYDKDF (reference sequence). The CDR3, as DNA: TGTGCCACCAGGGCGGGACTTCTCTACAATGAGCAGTTCTTC. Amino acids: CATRAGLLYNEQFF.

This CDR3 is CAWRGDVQRYGYTF. The CDR3 DNA follows: TGTGCCTGGAGGGGGGACGTCCAACGCTATGGCTACACCTTC. V is TRBV30 and J is TRBJ1-2, with a weak D call TRBD1 (5 bases). The CDR3 length is 14 residues. Germline CDR1 and CDR2: GTSNPN and SVGIG (reference sequence). The V and J ends lost 3 bases and 4 bases respectively, with 15 bases between them.

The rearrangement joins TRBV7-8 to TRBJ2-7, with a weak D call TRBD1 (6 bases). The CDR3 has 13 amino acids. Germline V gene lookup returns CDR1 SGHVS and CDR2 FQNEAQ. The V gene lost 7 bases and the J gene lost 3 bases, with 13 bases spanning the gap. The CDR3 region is CASNLGQNYEQYF. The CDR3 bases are TGTGCCAGCAACCTCGGACAGAACTACGAGCAGTACTTC.

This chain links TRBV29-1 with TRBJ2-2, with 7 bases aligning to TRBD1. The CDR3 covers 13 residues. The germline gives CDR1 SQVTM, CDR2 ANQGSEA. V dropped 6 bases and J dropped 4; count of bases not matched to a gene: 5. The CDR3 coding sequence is TGCAGCGTCCGGGACAGCTCCACCGGGGAGCTGTTTTTT. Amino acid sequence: CSVRDSSTGELFF.

CDR3 sequence (DNA): TGTGCCAGCACCTTGGGGACAGGGGGCCTCTCTAACTATGGCTACACCTTC. Its translation: CASTLGTGGLSNYGYTF. The chain is built from TRBV27 and TRBJ1-2; 12 positions agree with TRBD1. V gave up 7 bases and J gave up 0 bases; unmatched junction bases: 9. The germline CDR1 and CDR2 sequences are MNHEY and SMNVEV (reference sequence). CDR3 size: 17 residues.

This CDR3 is CASRELSGNRGQYF. As DNA, the CDR3 is TGCGCCAGCAGAGAACTTAGCGGTAACAGGGGGCAGTACTTC. The chain links TRBV5-1 to TRBJ2-7; perhaps TRBD1 as D (7 bases). The germline V gene has CDR1 SGHRS and CDR2 YFSETQ. This CDR3 contains 14 residues. The V end was cut by 5 bases, the J end by 9 bases, with 21 bases between.

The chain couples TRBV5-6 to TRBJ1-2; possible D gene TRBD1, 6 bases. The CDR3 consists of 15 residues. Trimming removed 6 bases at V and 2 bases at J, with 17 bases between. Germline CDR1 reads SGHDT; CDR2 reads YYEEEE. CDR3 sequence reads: CASTPPGARNYGYTF. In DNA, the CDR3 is TGTGCCAGCACCCCTCCGGGGGCGAGGAACTATGGCTACACCTTC.

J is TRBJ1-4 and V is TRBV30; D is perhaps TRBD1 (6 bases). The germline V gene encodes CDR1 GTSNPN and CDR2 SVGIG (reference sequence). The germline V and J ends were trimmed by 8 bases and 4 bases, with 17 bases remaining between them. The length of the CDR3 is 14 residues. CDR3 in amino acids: CAGRVAGDNEKLFF. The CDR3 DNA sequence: TGTGCCGGCCGTGTGGCAGGGGATAATGAAAAACTGTTTTTT. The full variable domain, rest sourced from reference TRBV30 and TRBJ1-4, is SQTIHQWPATLVQPVGSPLSLECTVEGTSNPNLYWYRQAAGRGLQLLFYSVGIGQISSEVPQNLSASRPQDRQFILSSKKLLLSDSGFYLCAGRVAGDNEKLFFGSGTQLSVL.

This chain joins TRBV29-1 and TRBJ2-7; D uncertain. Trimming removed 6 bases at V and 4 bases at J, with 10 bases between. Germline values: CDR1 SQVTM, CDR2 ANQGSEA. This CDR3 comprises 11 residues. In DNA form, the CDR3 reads TGCAGCGTGGGCCTTTCGTACGAGCAGTACTTC. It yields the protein CSVGLSYEQYF.

The CDR3 sequence is CAALLPGTNTQYF. CDR3 nucleotides: TGTGCCGCGCTTCTACCGGGCACTAATACGCAGTATTTT. The V gene is TRBV6-5, the J gene TRBJ2-3; D remains ambiguous. The V end was cut by 11 bases, the J end by 7 bases, with 19 bases between. The germline gives CDR1 MNHEY, CDR2 SVGAGI. The CDR3 sequence is 13 residues long.

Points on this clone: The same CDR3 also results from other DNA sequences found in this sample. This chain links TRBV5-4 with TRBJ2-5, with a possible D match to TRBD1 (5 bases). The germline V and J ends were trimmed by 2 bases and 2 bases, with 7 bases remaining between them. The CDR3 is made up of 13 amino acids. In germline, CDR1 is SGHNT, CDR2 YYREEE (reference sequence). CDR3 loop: CASSLRQQETQYF. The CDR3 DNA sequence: TGTGCCAGCAGCTTACGACAGCAAGAGACCCAGTACTTC.

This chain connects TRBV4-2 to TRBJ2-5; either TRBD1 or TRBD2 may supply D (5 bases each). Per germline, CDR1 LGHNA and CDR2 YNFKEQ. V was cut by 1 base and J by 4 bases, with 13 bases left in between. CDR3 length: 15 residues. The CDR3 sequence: CASSQGGRVGETQYF. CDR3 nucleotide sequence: TGTGCCAGCAGCCAAGGGGGACGGGTAGGAGAGACCCAGTACTTC.

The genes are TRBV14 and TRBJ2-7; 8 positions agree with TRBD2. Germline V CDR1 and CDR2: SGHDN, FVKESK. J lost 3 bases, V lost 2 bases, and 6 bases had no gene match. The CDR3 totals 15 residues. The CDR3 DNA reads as TGTGCCAGCAGCCAACGAACTAGCGGATACTACGAGCAGTACTTC. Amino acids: CASSQRTSGYYEQYF. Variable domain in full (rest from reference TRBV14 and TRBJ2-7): EAGVTQFPSHSVIEKGQTVTLRCDPISGHDNLYWYRRVMGKEIKFLLHFVKESKQDESGMPNNRFLAERTGGTYSTLKVQPAELEDSGVYFCASSQRTSGYYEQYFGPGTRLTVT.

The CDR3, as DNA: TGTGCCATCAGCTTCGCGGGACAGAGTGAAGCTTTCTTT. Protein sequence: CAISFAGQSEAFF. V gene TRBV10-3 combines with J gene TRBJ1-1, with 7 bases fitting TRBD1. Per germline, CDR1 ENHRY and CDR2 SYGVKD. The junction had 8 bases not matched to a gene; V was cut back by 6 bases and J by 7 bases. The length of the CDR3 is 13 residues.

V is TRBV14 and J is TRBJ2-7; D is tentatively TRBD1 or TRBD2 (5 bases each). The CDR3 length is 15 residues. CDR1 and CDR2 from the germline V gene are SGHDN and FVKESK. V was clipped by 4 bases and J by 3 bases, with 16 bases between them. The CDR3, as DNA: TGTGCCAGCAGCCTCAGGCAGGGACCGAACTACGAGCAGTACTTC. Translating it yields CASSLRQGPNYEQYF.

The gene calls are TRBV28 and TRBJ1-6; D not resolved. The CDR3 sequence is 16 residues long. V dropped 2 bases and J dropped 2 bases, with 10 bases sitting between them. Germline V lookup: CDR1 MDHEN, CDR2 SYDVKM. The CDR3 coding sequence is TGTGCCAGCAGTTTAGCAGCCGGCACCTATAATTCACCCCTCCACTTT. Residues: CASSLAAGTYNSPLHF.

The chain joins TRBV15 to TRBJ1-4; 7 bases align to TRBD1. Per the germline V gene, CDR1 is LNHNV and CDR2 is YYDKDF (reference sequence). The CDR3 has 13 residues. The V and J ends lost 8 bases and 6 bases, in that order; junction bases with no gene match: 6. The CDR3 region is CATGSQGDEKLFF. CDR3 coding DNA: TGTGCCACCGGTTCGCAGGGGGATGAAAAACTGTTTTTT.

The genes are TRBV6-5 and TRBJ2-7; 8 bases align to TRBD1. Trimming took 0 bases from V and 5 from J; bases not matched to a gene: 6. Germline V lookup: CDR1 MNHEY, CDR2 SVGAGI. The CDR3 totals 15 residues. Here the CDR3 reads CASSYSRKTGDEQYF. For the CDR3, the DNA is TGTGCCAGCAGTTACTCGAGAAAGACAGGGGACGAGCAGTACTTC.

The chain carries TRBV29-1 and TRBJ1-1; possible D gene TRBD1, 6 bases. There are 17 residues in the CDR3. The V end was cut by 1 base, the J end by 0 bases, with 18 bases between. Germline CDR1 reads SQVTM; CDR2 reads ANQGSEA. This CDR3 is CSVEGIPGGRVNTEAFF. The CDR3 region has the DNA TGCAGCGTTGAAGGGATACCGGGGGGCAGAGTGAACACTGAAGCTTTCTTT.